The 21 T cell receptor beta chains listed next were all sequenced from one sample in a study of shared clonotypes between healthy human individuals. As defined, naive CD8 cells were CD45RO-negative and positively selected for CCR7, with terminally differentiated effector memory CD45RA+ cells excluded. Assay: immunoSEQ multiplex PCR; the TCRdb copy retains only in-frame clones and omits some. The sample lists about 820,000 clones; roughly 92% were seen once. The specimen was naive CD8+ T cells sorted from blood. The receptors originated from a man aged 30 to 45 in good health.

The rearrangement links TRBV18 to TRBJ1-5; no clear D gene. Trimming took off 4 bases at V and 8 bases at J, with 12 bases between the two ends. The CDR3 contains 13 residues. Germline V CDR1 and CDR2: KGHSH, LQKENI. CDR3 nucleotides: TGTGCCAGCTCACTAAACAAGGTTGAGCCCCAGCATTTT. The encoded protein is CASSLNKVEPQHF.

The V call is TRBV9, the J call TRBJ2-5, with a possible D match to TRBD2 (6 bases). The CDR3 spans 14 residues. V gave up 0 bases and J gave up 5 bases, with 11 bases separating them. Per germline, CDR1 SGDLS and CDR2 YYNGEE. The CDR3 nucleotides are TGTGCCAGCAGCGTAGATGCTAGCGATGAGACCCAGTACTTC. Translation gives CASSVDASDETQYF.

The genes are TRBV5-1 and TRBJ2-1; D is perhaps TRBD2 (6 bases). This CDR3 has 17 amino acids. V was shortened by 4 bases and J by 6 bases, with 23 bases between the two germline ends. The germline V gene encodes CDR1 SGHRS and CDR2 YFSETQ. CDR3 bases: TGCGCCAGCAGCCCAGCACGTATAGCGGAGCGGCCCAATGAGCAGTTCTTC. Translated, it gives CASSPARIAERPNEQFF.

The chain employs TRBV7-9 and TRBJ1-2; tentatively, D is TRBD1 (6 bases). The CDR3 is made up of 14 amino acids. Germline CDR1 reads SEHNR; CDR2 reads FQNEAQ (reference sequence). V was clipped by 1 base and J by 8 bases, with 14 bases between them. The CDR3 DNA reads TGTGCCAGCAGCTTAGGCTCAGGGGAATTCGGCTACACCTTC. It is translated as CASSLGSGEFGYTF.

The gene calls are TRBV6-5 and TRBJ2-7, with 7 bases identical to TRBD2. Germline V lookup: CDR1 MNHEY, CDR2 SVGAGI. V gave up 8 bases and J gave up 6 bases; unmatched junction bases: 13. This CDR3 region has 14 residues. CDR3 in amino acids: CASGPIGTTREQYF. DNA of the CDR3: TGTGCCAGCGGCCCCATCGGGACTACTCGCGAGCAGTACTTC.

This clone appeared many times. The chain is built from TRBV27 and TRBJ1-2, with unresolved D. Germline V gene sequence: CDR1 MNHEY, CDR2 SMNVEV (reference sequence). Trimming left V 6 bases short and J 4 bases short, with 18 bases between. This CDR3 contains 15 residues. Written as DNA, the CDR3 is TGTGCCAGCAGCACATCTCCGCCAGGTCTCTATGGCTACACCTTC. Its translation is CASSTSPPGLYGYTF.

This clone was counted between two and nine times. The chain recombines TRBV7-7 with TRBJ2-5; a possible D gene is TRBD2 (5 bases). Deletions cut 0 bases from V and 5 bases from J, with 13 bases between. Germline V gene lookup returns CDR1 SSHAT and CDR2 FNYEAQ (reference sequence). CDR3 length equals 15 residues. CDR3 region: CASSLAIRTGETQYF. The CDR3, as DNA: TGTGCCAGCAGCTTAGCCATCAGAACGGGGGAGACCCAGTACTTC.

This chain joins TRBV25-1 and TRBJ2-1, with 10 positions matching TRBD1. V was pared by 1 base and J by 8 bases, with 5 bases of the junction left unmatched. The germline CDR1 and CDR2 sequences are MGHDK and SYGVNS. CDR3 size: 15 residues. CDR3: CASSEWGQGWDEQFF. The CDR3 nucleotides read TGTGCCAGCAGTGAATGGGGACAGGGGTGGGATGAGCAGTTCTTC.

V usage is TRBV15 and J usage is TRBJ2-1; 8 nucleotides agree with TRBD2. The CDR3 is made up of 16 amino acids. Per the germline V gene, CDR1 is LNHNV and CDR2 is YYDKDF (reference sequence). Trimming removed 8 bases from V and 5 bases from J; junction bases left unmatched: 14. The CDR3 DNA follows: TGTGCCACCTACGCGGGGGGCTCGGTTTGGGACAATGAGCAGTTCTTC. Encoded protein: CATYAGGSVWDNEQFF.

This clone has just one count. The chain links TRBV13 to TRBJ2-1; D remains unclear. This CDR3 comprises 14 residues. V was clipped by 3 bases and J by 7 bases, with 13 bases between them. The germline V gene encodes CDR1 PRHDT and CDR2 FYEKMQ (reference sequence). CDR3 amino acids: CASSFSIGENEQFF. For the CDR3, the DNA is TGTGCCAGCAGCTTTTCCATAGGCGAAAATGAGCAGTTCTTC. Combining the CDR3 with reference TRBV13 and TRBJ2-1 gives the whole variable domain AAGVIQSPRHLIKEKRETATLKCYPIPRHDTVYWYQQGPGQDPQFLISFYEKMQSDKGSIPDRFSAQQFSDYHSELNMSSLELGDSALYFCASSFSIGENEQFFGPGTRLTVL.

The chain carries TRBV9 and TRBJ2-2; D call uncertain. Germline CDR1 is SGDLS and CDR2 is YYNGEE. With 3 bases removed from V and 6 bases from J, the gap between germline ends came to 15 bases. The CDR3 totals 15 residues. CDR3 DNA: TGTGCCAGCAGCGCCCCCGAATCGGTATCCGGGGAGCTGTTTTTT. Protein: CASSAPESVSGELFF.

The chain employs TRBV7-6 and TRBJ2-5, with D uncertain. Germline CDR1 SGHVS, CDR2 FNYEAQ. V lost 5 bases and J 4 bases, leaving 26 bases between the germline ends. This CDR3 has 18 residues. The CDR3 reads CASSQSLIENGVSETQYF. As DNA, the CDR3 is TGTGCCAGCAGCCAATCTTTGATCGAAAACGGAGTATCAGAGACCCAGTACTTC.

This clone was observed once. J is TRBJ2-1 and V is TRBV4-3, with D perhaps matching TRBD2 (6 bases). Trimming removed 5 bases at V and 8 bases at J, with 19 bases between. CDR3 length equals 15 residues. Germline lookup yields CDR1 LGHNA and CDR2 YSLEER. CDR3 DNA: TGCGCCAGCAGCGCCTACTGGAGGGGTGAGGATGAGCAGTTCTTC. Amino acid sequence: CASSAYWRGEDEQFF.

This clone was seen a single time. The V gene is TRBV15, the J gene TRBJ2-7, with a possible D match to TRBD1 (6 bases). Trimming took off 6 bases at V and 5 bases at J, with 23 bases between the two ends. The CDR3 is 16 amino acids. Germline V CDR1 and CDR2: LNHNV, YYDKDF (reference sequence). CDR3 sequence: CATRDEQGPSDDEQYF. CDR3 DNA: TGTGCCACCAGGGACGAACAGGGACCCTCTGACGACGAGCAGTACTTC.

The chain uses TRBV11-2 and TRBJ2-7; TRBD2 matches at 7 bases. The CDR3 spans 12 residues. Germline assignment: CDR1 SGHAT and CDR2 FQNNGV. J gave up 7 bases and V 3 bases, and 3 bases lay outside the gene matches. CDR3: CASSFGSGEQYF. The CDR3 bases are TGTGCCAGCAGCTTCGGTAGCGGGGAGCAGTACTTC.

The chain is built from TRBV6-5 and TRBJ2-2; D gene ambiguous. Looked up from germline, CDR1 is MNHEY and CDR2 is SVGAGI. V was shortened by 1 base and J by 1 base, with 4 bases between the two germline ends. CDR3 length: 14 amino acids. CDR3 sequence: CASSYFGNTGELFF. DNA of the CDR3: TGTGCCAGCAGTTACTTTGGGAACACCGGGGAGCTGTTTTTT.

This clone appeared a single time. The genes are TRBV10-3 and TRBJ2-1; 9 positions match TRBD1. CDR1 is ENHRY, CDR2 SYGVKD, per germline. The CDR3 sequence is 15 residues long. Unmatched junction bases numbered 5, after V lost 3 bases and J lost 5 bases. The CDR3 bases are TGTGCCATCAGTGACCCCACAGGGGGCCACAATGAGCAGTTCTTC. Residues: CAISDPTGGHNEQFF.

The chain carries TRBV7-9 and TRBJ2-5; D remains ambiguous. The CDR3 is made up of 13 amino acids. Germline loops: CDR1 SEHNR, CDR2 FQNEAQ (reference sequence). V dropped 2 bases and J dropped 3 bases, with 7 bases sitting between them. The CDR3 DNA sequence: TGTGCCAGCAGCTTATCGCAGGAAGAGACCCAGTACTTC. Translated: CASSLSQEETQYF.

The gene calls are TRBV27 and TRBJ2-1; 8 bases agree with TRBD2. V shed 3 bases, J shed 5 bases, and the junction held 6 bases outside the gene matches. CDR3 length: 15 residues. The germline gives CDR1 MNHEY, CDR2 SMNVEV (reference sequence). The DNA of the CDR3 is TGTGCCAGCAGTTTCACTAGCGGAGGAAACAATGAGCAGTTCTTC. The encoded protein is CASSFTSGGNNEQFF.

CDR3 coding DNA: TGTGCCAAAGTCCCGGGTATTGGGGAGACCCAGTACTTC. Its protein product is CAKVPGIGETQYF. The J gene is TRBJ2-5, the V gene TRBV19; D unclear. CDR1 LNHDA and CDR2 SQIVND come from the germline V gene (reference sequence). The CDR3 contains 13 residues. With 10 bases removed from V and 5 bases from J, the gap between germline ends came to 17 bases.

This clone was detected only once. The rearrangement joins TRBV10-2 to TRBJ2-7; D might be TRBD2 (5 bases). Germline CDR1 is WSHSY and CDR2 is SAAADI. Trimming cost V 9 bases and J 5 bases, with 20 bases left between them. The CDR3 has 14 residues. DNA of the CDR3: TGCGCCAGTGGCCCCCATACTAGACCCCACGAGCAGTACTTC. Amino acid sequence: CASGPHTRPHEQYF.